This TCR beta chain is drawn from a study of T cell responses to AZD1222 COVID-19 vaccine. General study points: Every sample of the repertoires postdated the peak T cell response. Donors in the cohort were predominantly white British and more often female, and clonal diversity was possibly underestimated. Baseline testing showed seropositivity in only six or seven AZD1222 recipients. Within unmutated variant regions lay the reported targets of nearly half of spike-specific TCRs.

For this clone: Its antigen remains unknown.

Some clones are missing from TCRdb's copy, which holds only in-frame ones; the method was immunoSEQ multiplex PCR. Found here are 65,000 to 70,000 clones, roughly 83% of them singletons; the top ten hold roughly 23%. Per the germline V gene, CDR1 is MRHNA and CDR2 is SNTAGT. V lost 4 bases to trimming and J lost 4 bases, with 10 bases between them. CDR3 length equals 13 residues. This receptor was taken from an adult who received the AZD1222 COVID-19 vaccine. The input for sequencing was peripheral blood, taken 28 days after the second AZD1222 dose. This chain connects TRBV6-4 to TRBJ1-2, with D hard to call. The CDR3 region is CASSGTGFYGYTF. The CDR3 nucleotides are TGTGCCAGCAGTGGCACGGGGTTCTATGGCTACACCTTC.